The T cell receptor beta chain described here comes from a study of OX40 agonist ivuxolimab in advanced cancers. Study conclusions and caveats: At doses 0.1 to 3.0 mg/kg, CD4+ and CD8+ clones expanded.

This table comes from immunoSEQ multiplex PCR, and its TCRdb copy is limited to in-frame clones, with some not included. The repertoire consists of some 65,000 clones, with roughly 87% occurring once and the leading ten covering 0.38%. The V gene's germline CDR1 is SGHRS and CDR2 YFSETQ. CDR3 length: 16 residues. Deletions cut 6 bases from V and 7 bases from J, with 25 bases between. This clone has more than one count but fewer than ten. Its matching antigen is unknown. The specimen comprised CD4+ or CD8+ T cells sorted from blood, sampled in a trial of the OX40 agonist ivuxolimab. The V and J genes are TRBV5-1 and TRBJ1-2; no firm D call. The origin of this receptor is an adult with an advanced solid tumor such as melanoma, head and neck, liver or kidney cancer. CDR3 sequence (DNA): TGCGCCAGCAATTCGGGGATCCGGGGAGAGATAGGTGGCTACACCTTC. Amino acids: CASNSGIRGEIGGYTF.